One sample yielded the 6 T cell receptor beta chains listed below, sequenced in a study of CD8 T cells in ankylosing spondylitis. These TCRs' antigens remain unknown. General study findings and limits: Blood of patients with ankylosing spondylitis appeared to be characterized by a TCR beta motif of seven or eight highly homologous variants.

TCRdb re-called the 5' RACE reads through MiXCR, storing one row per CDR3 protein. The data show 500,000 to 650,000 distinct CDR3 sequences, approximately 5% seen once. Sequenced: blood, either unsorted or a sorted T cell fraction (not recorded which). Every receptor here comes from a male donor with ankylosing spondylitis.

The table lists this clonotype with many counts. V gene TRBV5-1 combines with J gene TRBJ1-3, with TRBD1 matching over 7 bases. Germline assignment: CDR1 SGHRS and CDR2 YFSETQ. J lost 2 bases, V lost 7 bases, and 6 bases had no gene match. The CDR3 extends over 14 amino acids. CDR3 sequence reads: CASCEGAPGNTIYF. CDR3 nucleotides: TGCGCCAGCTGTGAGGGGGCACCTGGAAACACCATATATTTT.

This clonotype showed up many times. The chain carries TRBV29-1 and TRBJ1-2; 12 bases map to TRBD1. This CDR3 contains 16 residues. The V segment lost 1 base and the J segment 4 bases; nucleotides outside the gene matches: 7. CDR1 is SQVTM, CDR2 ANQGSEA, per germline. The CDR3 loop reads CSVEAGTGGVVYGYTF. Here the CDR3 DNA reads TGCAGCGTTGAAGCCGGGACAGGGGGCGTAGTCTATGGCTACACCTTC.

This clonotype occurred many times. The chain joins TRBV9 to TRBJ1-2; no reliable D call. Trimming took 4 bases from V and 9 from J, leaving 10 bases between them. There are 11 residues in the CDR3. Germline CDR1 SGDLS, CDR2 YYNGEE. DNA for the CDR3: TGTGCCAGCAGCCTGGGCGCCCGCTACACCTTC. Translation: CASSLGARYTF.

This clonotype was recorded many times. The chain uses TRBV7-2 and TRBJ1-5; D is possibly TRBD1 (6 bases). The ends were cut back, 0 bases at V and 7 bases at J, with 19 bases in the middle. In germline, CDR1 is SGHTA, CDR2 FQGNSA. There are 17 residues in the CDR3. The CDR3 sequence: CASSLASGWQGNQPQHF. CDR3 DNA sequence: TGTGCCAGCAGCTTAGCGTCCGGGTGGCAGGGGAACCAGCCCCAGCATTTT.

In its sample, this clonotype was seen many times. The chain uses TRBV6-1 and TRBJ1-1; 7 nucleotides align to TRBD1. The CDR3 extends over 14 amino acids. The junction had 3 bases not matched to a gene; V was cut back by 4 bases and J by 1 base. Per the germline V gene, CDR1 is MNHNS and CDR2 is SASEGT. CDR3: CASSGRQGNTEAFF. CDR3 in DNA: TGTGCCAGCAGTGGTAGACAGGGGAACACTGAAGCTTTCTTT.

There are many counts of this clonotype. Here the CDR3 DNA reads TGTGCCAGCAGTGGAAGGCGGACAGGGGGAATTCAGTACTTC. The encoded protein is CASSGRRTGGIQYF. This chain uses TRBV6-1 with TRBJ2-4; 10 bases map to TRBD1. CDR1 MNHNS and CDR2 SASEGT come from the germline V gene. The CDR3 length is 14 residues. J lost 10 bases, V lost 4 bases, and 7 bases had no gene match.